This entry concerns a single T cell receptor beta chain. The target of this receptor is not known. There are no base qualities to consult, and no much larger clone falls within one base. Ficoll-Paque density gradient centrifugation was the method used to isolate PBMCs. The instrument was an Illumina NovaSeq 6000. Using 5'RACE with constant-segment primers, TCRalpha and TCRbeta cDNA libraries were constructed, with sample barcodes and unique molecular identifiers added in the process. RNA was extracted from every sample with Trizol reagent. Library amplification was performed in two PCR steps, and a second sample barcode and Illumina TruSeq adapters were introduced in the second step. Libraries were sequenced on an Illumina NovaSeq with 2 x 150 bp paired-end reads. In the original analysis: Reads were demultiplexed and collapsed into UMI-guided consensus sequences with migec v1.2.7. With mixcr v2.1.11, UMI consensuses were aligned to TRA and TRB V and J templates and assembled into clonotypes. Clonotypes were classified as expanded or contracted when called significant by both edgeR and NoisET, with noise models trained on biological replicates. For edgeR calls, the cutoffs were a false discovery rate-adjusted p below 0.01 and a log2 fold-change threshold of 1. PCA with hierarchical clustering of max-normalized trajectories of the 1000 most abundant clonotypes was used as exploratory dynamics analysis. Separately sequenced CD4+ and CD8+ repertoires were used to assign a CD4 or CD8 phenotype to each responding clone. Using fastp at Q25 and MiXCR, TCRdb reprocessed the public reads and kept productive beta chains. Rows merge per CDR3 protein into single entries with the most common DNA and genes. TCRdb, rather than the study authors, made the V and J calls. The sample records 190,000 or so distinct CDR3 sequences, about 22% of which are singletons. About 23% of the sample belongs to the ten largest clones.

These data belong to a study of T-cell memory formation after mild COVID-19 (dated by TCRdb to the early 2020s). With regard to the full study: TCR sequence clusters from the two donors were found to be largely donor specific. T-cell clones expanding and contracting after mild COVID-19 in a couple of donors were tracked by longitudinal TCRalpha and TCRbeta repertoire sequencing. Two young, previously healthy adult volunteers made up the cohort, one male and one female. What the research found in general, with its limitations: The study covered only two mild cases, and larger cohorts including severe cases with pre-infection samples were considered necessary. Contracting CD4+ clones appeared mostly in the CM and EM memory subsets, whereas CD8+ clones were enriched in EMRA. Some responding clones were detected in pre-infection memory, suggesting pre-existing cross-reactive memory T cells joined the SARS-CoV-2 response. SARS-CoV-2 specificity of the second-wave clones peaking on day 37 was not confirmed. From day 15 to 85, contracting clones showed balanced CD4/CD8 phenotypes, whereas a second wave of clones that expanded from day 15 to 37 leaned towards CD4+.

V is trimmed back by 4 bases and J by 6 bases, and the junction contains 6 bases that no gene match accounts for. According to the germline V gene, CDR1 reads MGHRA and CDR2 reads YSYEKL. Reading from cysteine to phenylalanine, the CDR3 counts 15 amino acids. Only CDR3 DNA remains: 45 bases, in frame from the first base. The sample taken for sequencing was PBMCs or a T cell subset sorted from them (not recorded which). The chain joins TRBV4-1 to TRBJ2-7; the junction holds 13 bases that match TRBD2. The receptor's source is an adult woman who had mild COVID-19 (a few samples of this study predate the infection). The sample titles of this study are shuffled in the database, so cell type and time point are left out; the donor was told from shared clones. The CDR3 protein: CASSLLAGGTREQYF. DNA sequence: TGCGCCAGCAGCCTACTAGCGGGGGGGACTCGCGAGCAGTACTTC.